This T cell receptor (beta chain) was captured in a study of T cells expressing NK-cell markers. Study context: Investigators obtained TCR beta repertoires from sorted CD3+CD56+NKG2C+, CD3+CD56+NKG2C- and CD3+CD56-NKG2C+ T cells.

The CDR3 is made up of 15 amino acids. The germline gives CDR1 SEHNR, CDR2 FQNEAQ (reference sequence). UMI-tagged 5'RACE template switching yielded the TCR beta cDNA. TCRdb derives one entry per CDR3 protein from the 5' RACE reads, leaving out DNA. The sample table sets out some 500,000 distinct CDR3 sequences. Sequences were obtained from blood T cells: a sorted CD56 or NKG2C T cell subset, CD4+ or CD8+ T cells, or bulk PBMC T cells (not recorded which). This TCR derives from a woman aged 45-65 years in good health. This chain uses TRBV7-9 with TRBJ2-2; the TCRdb D gene call, TRBD1, has no DNA to confirm it. CDR3 sequence: CASSKDRGNTGELFF. The variable domain in full, completed from reference TRBV7-9 and TRBJ2-2, reads DTGVSQNPRHKITKRGQNVTFRCDPISEHNRLYWYRQTLGQGPEFLTYFQNEAQLEKSRLLSDRFSAERPKGSFSTLEIQRTEQGDSAMYLCASSKDRGNTGELFFGEGSRLTVL.